This T cell receptor (beta chain) is drawn from a study of blood T cell repertoires in COVID-19. The overall study: In Cohort 3, a recovered donor had either two negative PCRs, clearance, or symptom resolution.

Enrollees, about 18 to 90 years old, lived in fewer than 25 US areas. Grouping used clinical history reported by participants in a survey and questionnaire. Per the original data handling: Reference gene primers were amplified, and this amplification served to estimate nucleated cell counts. Only in-frame clones appear in the TCRdb table, and some are missing; sequencing was by immunoSEQ multiplex PCR. The V and J calls and clone size are taken from that table; D and trimming were inferred from the DNA. The sample includes hundreds of thousands of clones, approximately 90% seen only once; the top ten take 2% to 2.5%. Trimming removed 5 bases from V and 3 bases from J; junction bases left unmatched: 8. The CDR3 consists of 14 residues. Germline CDR1 SGHNT, CDR2 YYREEE (reference sequence).

The rearrangement uses TRBV5-4 and TRBJ2-7, with 7 nucleotides matching TRBD2. The sequenced material came from PBMCs or T cells enriched from blood (not recorded which). The sequence came from a woman in her sixties in a cohort exposed to, infected with or recovered from COVID-19 (not recorded which). CDR3 loop: CASSSMTSSYEQYF. The CDR3 nucleotides read TGTGCCAGCAGTTCTATGACTAGCAGCTACGAGCAGTACTTC.